The sequence of this T cell receptor (beta chain) was determined in a study of cytomegalovirus exposure and HLA in healthy donors. Study at large: From HLA-typed donors, an early data release held approximately 85 million unique TCRs. General study results and limits: Later on, an analysis showed TCR association rates differing by HLA locus, with DRB1 the most and HLA-C the fewest.

The germline V gene encodes CDR1 MDHEN and CDR2 SYDVKM. Trimming shortened V by 5 bases and J by 9 bases, and 20 bases separated the two germline ends. CDR3 size: 15 residues. 60 Vbeta and 13 Jbeta primers were used in PCR. Produced via immunoSEQ multiplex PCR; TCRdb's table is partial and in-frame only. The table includes about 110,000 clones, around 71% detected once. This clone occurred once. The antigen is not known. Input material: PBMCs. This TCR came from a boy aged 5-17 years in good health and CMV-seronegative. The V gene is TRBV28, the J gene TRBJ1-5; D is undetermined. The CDR3 loop reads CASSGLGGGEGPQHF. The CDR3, as DNA: TGTGCCAGCAGTGGCCTGGGAGGTGGTGAAGGGCCCCAGCATTTT.